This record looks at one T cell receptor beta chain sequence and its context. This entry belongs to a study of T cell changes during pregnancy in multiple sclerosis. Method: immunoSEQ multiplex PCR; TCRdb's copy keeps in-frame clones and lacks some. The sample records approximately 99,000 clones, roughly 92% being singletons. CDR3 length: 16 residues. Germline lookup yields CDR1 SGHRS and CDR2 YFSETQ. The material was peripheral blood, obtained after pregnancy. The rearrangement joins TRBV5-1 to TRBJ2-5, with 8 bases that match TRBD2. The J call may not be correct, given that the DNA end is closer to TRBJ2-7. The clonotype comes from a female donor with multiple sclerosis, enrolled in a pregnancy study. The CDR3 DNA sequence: TGCGCCAGCAGCTTGGCCCCAGGCGGGGGGCCCTACGAGCAGTACTTC. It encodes CASSLAPGGGPYEQYF.